This TCR beta chain was obtained from a study of T cell responses to AZD1222 COVID-19 vaccine. Study observations and caveats: Unmutated variant regions are reportedly targeted by nearly half of spike-specific TCRs.

The repertoire was sequenced with immunoSEQ multiplex PCR; TCRdb's copy has only in-frame clones and lacks some. The sample includes roughly 180,000 clones, around 87% of them seen just once. Germline V CDR1 and CDR2: SGDLS, YYNGEE. The CDR3 spans 18 residues. J lost 8 bases, V lost 3 bases, and 14 bases had no gene match. With respect to this clone: Antigen unknown.

The chain has TRBV9 and TRBJ2-1, with TRBD2 identical over 13 bases. Sample: peripheral blood, taken on day 0 of MenACWY control vaccination. This receptor was identified in an adult in good health. The CDR3 sequence: CASSGGVGFGLAGDEQFF. In DNA, the CDR3 is TGTGCCAGCAGCGGGGGAGTTGGGTTTGGACTAGCGGGAGATGAGCAGTTCTTC. Combining the CDR3 with reference TRBV9 and TRBJ2-1 gives the whole variable domain DSGVTQTPKHLITATGQRVTLRCSPRSGDLSVYWYQQSLDQGLQFLIQYYNGEERAKGNILERFSAQQFPDLHSELNLSSLELGDSALYFCASSGGVGFGLAGDEQFFGPGTRLTVL.